This section outlines one T cell receptor (beta chain) sequence together with its context. What it binds is not known. Some clones are missing from TCRdb's copy, which holds only in-frame ones; the method was immunoSEQ multiplex PCR. The sample carries approximately 200,000 clones, just over 90% recorded once. The entry originates in a study of T cell responses to AZD1222 COVID-19 vaccine. Study-level results: Increased Spike-specific TCR breadth and depth were observed after two AZD1222 doses. Donors skewed white British and female; clonal diversity was possibly underestimated.

Trimming cost V 3 bases and J 7 bases, with 16 bases left between them. CDR1 and CDR2 (germline): MDHEN, SYDVKM. The CDR3 consists of 15 residues. The receptor was derived from an adult who received the AZD1222 COVID-19 vaccine. Sequenced material: peripheral blood, taken 28 days after the second AZD1222 dose. The chain carries TRBV28 and TRBJ2-1, with D unclear. The CDR3 nucleotides read TGTGCCAGCAGTTTTTCCAACTGGGGAAATAATGAGCAGTTCTTC. Its translation: CASSFSNWGNNEQFF.